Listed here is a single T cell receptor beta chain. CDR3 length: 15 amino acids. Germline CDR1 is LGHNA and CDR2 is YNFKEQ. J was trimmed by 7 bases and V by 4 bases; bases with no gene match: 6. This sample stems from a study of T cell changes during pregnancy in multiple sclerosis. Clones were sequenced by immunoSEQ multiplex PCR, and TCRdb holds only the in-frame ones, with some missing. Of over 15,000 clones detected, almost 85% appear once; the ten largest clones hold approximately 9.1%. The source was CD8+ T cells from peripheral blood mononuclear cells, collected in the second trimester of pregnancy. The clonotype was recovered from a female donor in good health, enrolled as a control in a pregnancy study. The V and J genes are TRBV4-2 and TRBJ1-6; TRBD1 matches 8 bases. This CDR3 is CASSLDRGRNSPLHF. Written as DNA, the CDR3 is TGTGCCAGCAGCCTAGACAGGGGACGCAATTCACCCCTCCACTTT.